The 14 T cell receptor beta chains reported below all come from one sample, sequenced in a study of Graves' ophthalmopathy and Graves' hyperthyroidism. The authors amplified TCR beta CDR3 regions, and they did so from RNA transcripts for repertoire sequencing. HTBI primers were used in a first-round RT-PCR, which preceded a second-round multiplex PCR. MiXCR, applied by TCRdb to the multiplex PCR reads, yields one record per CDR3 protein. Of 560,000 or so distinct CDR3 sequences listed, less than 45% were seen once; the top ten hold around 4.6%. The sample was peripheral blood or thyroid tissue (not recorded which). These TCRs come from an adult man with Graves' hyperthyroidism.

Notes on this clonotype: A much larger clone lies one base from this, so it may be a read error. The V gene is TRBV10-3, the J gene TRBJ2-7; weak D call: TRBD2 (6 bases). Trimming stripped 3 bases from V and 3 bases from J, with 15 bases between. The germline CDR1 and CDR2 sequences are ENHRY and SYGVKD. CDR3 length: 15 residues. The CDR3 sequence: CAISEAGPALYEQYF. In DNA, the CDR3 is TGTGCCATCAGTGAAGCGGGTCCGGCACTCTACGAGCAGTACTTC.

This clonotype was detected a few times. One base away lies a much larger clone, so this may be a sequencing read error. V gene TRBV2 combines with J gene TRBJ2-7; weak D call: TRBD2 (6 bases). Germline CDR1 reads SNHLY; CDR2 reads FYNNEI. The CDR3 loop spans 17 amino acids. The CDR3 is CASRAFFGGLSSYEQCF. The CDR3 DNA reads TGTGCCAGCAGGGCGTTCTTCGGGGGTCTATCCTCCTACGAGCAGTGCTTC.

This clonotype was seen repeatedly, ten times or more. The chain joins TRBV5-1 to TRBJ2-7; 11 bases map to TRBD1. The CDR3 is made up of 16 amino acids. Trimming cost V 4 bases and J 3 bases; bases outside gene matches: 9. Per germline, CDR1 SGHRS and CDR2 YFSETQ. CDR3 in DNA: TGCGCCAGCAGCCCCTATCGGGGACAGGGGGTCTACGAGCAGTACTTC. Protein: CASSPYRGQGVYEQYF.

V is TRBV2 and J is TRBJ1-3, with D maybe TRBD1 (5 bases). The V end was cut by 6 bases, the J end by 4 bases, with 19 bases between. CDR3 size: 16 residues. From germline, CDR1 is SNHLY and CDR2 FYNNEI. The CDR3 DNA is TGTGCCAGCAGGGGGACCACAGGAAGAAGGGGAAACACCATATATTTT. Translating it yields CASRGTTGRRGNTIYF.

In its sample, this clonotype was seen many times. The chain links TRBV19 to TRBJ1-1, with TRBD1 matching 7 bases. With 5 bases clipped from V and 2 bases from J, the junction kept 8 bases outside the gene matches. Germline V gene sequence: CDR1 LNHDA, CDR2 SQIVND (reference sequence). The length of the CDR3 is 15 residues. The CDR3 region has the DNA TGTGCCAGTAGTGCCTTGACAGGGTTCAACACTGAAGCTTTCTTT. The encoded protein is CASSALTGFNTEAFF.

The V gene is TRBV7-9, the J gene TRBJ2-5; no clear D gene. Between the trimmed V and J ends, which lost 6 bases and 2 bases, there was a span of 22 bases. Germline V gene data show CDR1 as SEHNR and CDR2 as FQNEAQ (reference sequence). The CDR3 covers 17 residues. The CDR3 nucleotides read TGTGCCAGCAGTCCCTCACGACGGGCCCACGCACAAGAGACCCAGTACTTC. Amino acid sequence: CASSPSRRAHAQETQYF.

This chain connects TRBV20-1 to TRBJ2-3; D possibly matches TRBD1 or TRBD2 (5 bases each). Germline V lookup: CDR1 DFQATT, CDR2 SNEGSKA (reference sequence). The V end was cut by 1 base, the J end by 5 bases, with 19 bases between. The CDR3 length is 16 residues. CDR3 sequence reads: CSARVTGSGSVDTQYF. The CDR3 DNA follows: TGCAGTGCTAGAGTAACAGGCTCGGGGTCGGTAGATACGCAGTATTTT.

The genes are TRBV2 and TRBJ2-3; no reliable D call. The CDR3 loop spans 14 amino acids. V was pared by 0 bases and J by 4 bases, with 8 bases between. Germline V lookup: CDR1 SNHLY, CDR2 FYNNEI. The CDR3 region is CASSEAAVADTQYF. The CDR3 bases are TGTGCCAGCAGTGAAGCCGCCGTGGCAGATACGCAGTATTTT.

This clonotype has just a few counts. The V gene is TRBV5-8, the J gene TRBJ2-7; D call uncertain. The J call is doubtful: the DNA matches TRBJ2-1 better. Germline V gene sequence: CDR1 SGHTS, CDR2 YDEGEE. The CDR3 length is 13 residues. The CDR3 sequence: CASSFPGTNEQFF. CDR3 sequence (DNA): TGTGCCAGCAGCTTCCCAGGTACCAATGAGCAGTTCTTC.

This clonotype came up many times. Germline and junction disagree at one end, which may indicate a read error. V gene TRBV4-2 combines with J gene TRBJ1-5; TRBD1 is a possible D gene (5 bases). The CDR3 covers 16 residues. The germline CDR1 and CDR2 sequences are LGHNA and YNFKEQ. The chain's CDR3 is CASSLSVAGRNQPQHF. The DNA for the CDR3 is TGCGCCAGCAGCCTAAGCGTAGCAGGGCGCAATCAGCCCCAGCATTTT.

The V and J genes are TRBV28 and TRBJ1-1, with 9 bases lining up with TRBD1. The CDR3 extends over 12 amino acids. Germline CDR1 reads MDHEN; CDR2 reads SYDVKM. The ends lost 10 bases at V and 5 bases at J; junction bases unmatched: 5. The CDR3 DNA is TGTGCCACAGGACAGGGGTATACTGAAGCTTTCTTT. Amino acid sequence: CATGQGYTEAFF.

The chain couples TRBV7-8 to TRBJ2-2; D possibly corresponds to TRBD2 (6 bases). Trimming stripped 8 bases from V and 5 bases from J, with 15 bases between. The CDR3 covers 14 residues. Germline V gives CDR1 SGHVS, CDR2 FQNEAQ. The CDR3 sequence: CASRGAAATGELFF. CDR3 DNA sequence: TGTGCCAGCCGCGGGGCAGCGGCAACCGGGGAGCTGTTTTTT. The variable domain in full, completed from reference TRBV7-8 and TRBJ2-2, reads GAGVSQSPRYKVAKRGQDVALRCDPISGHVSLFWYQQALGQGPEFLTYFQNEAQLDKSGLPSDRFFAERPEGSVSTLKIQRTQQEDSAVYLCASRGAAATGELFFGEGSRLTVL.

This clonotype was found a few times. This CDR3 is CASSSGTGMNTEAFF. The CDR3, as DNA: TGTGCCAGCTCATCGGGGACGGGGATGAACACTGAAGCTTTCTTT. The genes are TRBV12-3 or TRBV12-4 and TRBJ1-1; maybe TRBD1 (5 bases). The CDR3 is 15 amino acids. The V gene lost 8 bases and the J gene lost 0 bases, with 16 bases spanning the gap.

The rearrangement joins TRBV24-1 to TRBJ2-2; D gene ambiguous. Germline CDR1 is KGHDR and CDR2 is SFDVKD. The CDR3 has 16 amino acids. Between the trimmed V and J ends, which lost 3 bases and 0 bases, there was a span of 10 bases. The CDR3, as DNA: TGTGCCACCAGTGATCCCTCTAGTACGAACACCGGGGAGCTGTTTTTT. This codes for CATSDPSSTNTGELFF.